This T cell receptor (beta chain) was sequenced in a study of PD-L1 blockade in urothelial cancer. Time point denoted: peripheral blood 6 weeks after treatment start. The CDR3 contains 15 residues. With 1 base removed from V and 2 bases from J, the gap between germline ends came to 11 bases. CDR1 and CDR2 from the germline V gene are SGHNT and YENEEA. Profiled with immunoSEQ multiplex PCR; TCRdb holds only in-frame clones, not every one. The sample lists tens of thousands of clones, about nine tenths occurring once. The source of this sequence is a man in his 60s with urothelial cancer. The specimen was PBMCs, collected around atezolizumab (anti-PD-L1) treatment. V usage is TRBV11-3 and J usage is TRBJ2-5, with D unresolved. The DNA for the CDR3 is TGTGCCAGCAGCTTAGGGGCAGACCGACAAGAGACCCAGTACTTC. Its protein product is CASSLGADRQETQYF.